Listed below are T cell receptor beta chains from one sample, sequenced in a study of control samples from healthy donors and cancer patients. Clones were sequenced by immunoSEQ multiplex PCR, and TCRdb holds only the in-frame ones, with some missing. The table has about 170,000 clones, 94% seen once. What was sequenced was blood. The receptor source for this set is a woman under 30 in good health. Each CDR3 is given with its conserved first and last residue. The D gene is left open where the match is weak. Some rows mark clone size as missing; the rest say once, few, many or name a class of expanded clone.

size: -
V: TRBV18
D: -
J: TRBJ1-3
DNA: TGTGCCAGCTCAACAGGGTCTACAGGGAACACCATATATTTT
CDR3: CASSTGSTGNTIYF

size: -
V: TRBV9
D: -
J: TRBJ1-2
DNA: TGTGCCAGCAGCGTAGAGGGCCAGTCTGGCTACACCTTC
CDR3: CASSVEGQSGYTF

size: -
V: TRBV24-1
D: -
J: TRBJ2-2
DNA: TGTGCCACCAGCCCACAGGGGAACACCGGGGAGCTGTTTTTT
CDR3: CATSPQGNTGELFF

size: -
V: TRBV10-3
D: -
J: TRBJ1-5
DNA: TGTGCCTCCTCAGATAGCAATCAGCCCCAGCATTTT
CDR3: CASSDSNQPQHF

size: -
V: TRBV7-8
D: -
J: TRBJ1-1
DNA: TGTGCCAGCAGCTTAGTCGGGGGCCTGAACACTGAAGCTTTCTTT
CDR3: CASSLVGGLNTEAFF

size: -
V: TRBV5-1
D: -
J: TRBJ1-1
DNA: TGCGCCAGCAGCTTGGAGGGTGGGACTGAAGCTTTCTTT
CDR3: CASSLEGGTEAFF

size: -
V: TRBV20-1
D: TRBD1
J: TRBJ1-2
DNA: TGCAGTGCTGGGGACAGGGGTGGCTACACCTTC
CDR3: CSAGDRGGYTF

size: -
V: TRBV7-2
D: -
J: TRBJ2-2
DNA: TGTGCCAGCAGCTTAGGGGGCTACACCGGGGAGCTGTTTTTT
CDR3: CASSLGGYTGELFF

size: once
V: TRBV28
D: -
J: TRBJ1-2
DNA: TGTGCCAGTTCCCCCGGGGGGCGGCTCCGAGGCTACACCTTC
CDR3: CASSPGGRLRGYTF

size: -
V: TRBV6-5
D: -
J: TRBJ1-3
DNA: TGTGCCAGCGCCCGGTCGGCTGGAAACACCATATATTTT
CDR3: CASARSAGNTIYF

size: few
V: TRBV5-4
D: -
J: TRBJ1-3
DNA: TGTGCCAGCAGCTCTCTGAACCAGGAGCCAGGAAACACCATATATTTT
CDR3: CASSSLNQEPGNTIYF

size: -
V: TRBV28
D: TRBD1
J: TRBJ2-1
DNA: TGTGCCAGCACCCTGGACAGGGGGCGTAGTGAGCAGTTCTTC
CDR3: CASTLDRGRSEQFF

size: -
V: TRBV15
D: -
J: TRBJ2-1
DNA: TGTGCCACCAGCAGAGATAGGGAGTTACGGAATGAGCAGTTCTTC
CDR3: CATSRDRELRNEQFF

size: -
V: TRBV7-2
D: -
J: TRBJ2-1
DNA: TGTGCCAGCAGCTTAGAGTTCGGAGTCGAGCAGTTCTTC
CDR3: CASSLEFGVEQFF

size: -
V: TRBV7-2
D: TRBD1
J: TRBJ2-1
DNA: TGTGCCAGCAGCCTACAGGGGAATGAGCAGTTCTTC
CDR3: CASSLQGNEQFF

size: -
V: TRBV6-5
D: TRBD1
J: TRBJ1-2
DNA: TGTGCCAGCAGTCAAAACAGGGGGGAAGGCTACACCTTC
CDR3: CASSQNRGEGYTF

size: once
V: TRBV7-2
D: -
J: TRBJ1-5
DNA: TGTGCCAGCAGCCCATCAGGCCAGCCCCAGCATTTT
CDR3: CASSPSGQPQHF

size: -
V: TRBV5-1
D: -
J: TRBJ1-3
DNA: TGCGCCAGCAGCTATGGAGCTACTGGAAACACCATATATTTT
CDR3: CASSYGATGNTIYF

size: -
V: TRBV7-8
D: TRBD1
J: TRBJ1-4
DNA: TGTGCCAGCAGCCGACACAGGGGGCCGGAAAAACTGTTTTTT
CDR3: CASSRHRGPEKLFF

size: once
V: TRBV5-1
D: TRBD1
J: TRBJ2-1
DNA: TGCGCCAGCAGCTTGTTATACAGGGGGAGCGATGAGCAGTTCTTC
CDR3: CASSLLYRGSDEQFF

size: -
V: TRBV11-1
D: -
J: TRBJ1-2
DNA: TGTGCCAGCAGCTTAAGGTTCGGGGTCGGCTACACCTTC
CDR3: CASSLRFGVGYTF

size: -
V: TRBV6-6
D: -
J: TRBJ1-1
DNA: TGTGCCAGCACTCTCCGTCCCCCCACTGAAGCTTTCTTT
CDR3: CASTLRPPTEAFF

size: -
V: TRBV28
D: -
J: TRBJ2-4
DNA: TGTGCCAGCAGTCGACACACTCCAGCCAAAAACATTCAGTACTTC
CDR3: CASSRHTPAKNIQYF

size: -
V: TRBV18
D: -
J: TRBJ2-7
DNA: TGTGCCAGCTCACCATTAGGGGAAAACGAGCAGTACTTC
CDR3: CASSPLGENEQYF

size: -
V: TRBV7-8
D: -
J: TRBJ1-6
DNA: TGTGCCAGCAGCTTATTAGACGGTTATTCACCCCTCCACTTT
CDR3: CASSLLDGYSPLHF

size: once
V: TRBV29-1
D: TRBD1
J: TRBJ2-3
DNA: TGCAGCGTTGAAAGTTTTACAAGGGACAGGGTGGATGATACGCAGTATTTT
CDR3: CSVESFTRDRVDDTQYF

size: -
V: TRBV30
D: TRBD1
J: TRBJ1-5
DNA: TGTGCCTGGACAAAGAGACAGGGACAGCCCCAGCATTTT
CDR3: CAWTKRQGQPQHF

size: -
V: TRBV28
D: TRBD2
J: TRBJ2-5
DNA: TGTGCCAGCAGTCCCAGCGGGAGGGCCGAAGAGACCCAGTACTTC
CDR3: CASSPSGRAEETQYF

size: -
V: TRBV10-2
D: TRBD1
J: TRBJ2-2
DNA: TGCGCCAGCCGGAAGTTCCTCGACAGGGCCGGGGAGCTGTTTTTT
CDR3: CASRKFLDRAGELFF

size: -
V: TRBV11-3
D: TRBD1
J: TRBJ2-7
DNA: TGTGCCAGCAGCTTCTCACTAACAGGGGACAGCGAGCAGTACTTC
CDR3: CASSFSLTGDSEQYF

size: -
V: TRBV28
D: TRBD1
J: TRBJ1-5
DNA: TGTGCCAGCAGTTCACCCGACAGGGCTTATTATAGCAATCAGCCCCAGCATTTT
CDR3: CASSSPDRAYYSNQPQHF

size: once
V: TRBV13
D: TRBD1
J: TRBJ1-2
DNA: TGTGCCAGCAGCTTAGGTGCGGCAGGGGGAAACTATGGCTACACCTTC
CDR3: CASSLGAAGGNYGYTF

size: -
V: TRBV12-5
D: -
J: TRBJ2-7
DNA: TGTGCTAGTGGTCCCAACACCTTGCTGTCCTACGAGCAGTACTTC
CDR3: CASGPNTLLSYEQYF

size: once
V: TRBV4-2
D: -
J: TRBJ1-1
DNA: TGTGCCAGCAGCCTACACGGCCCCTTTCGAGGAACTGAAGCTTTCTTT
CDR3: CASSLHGPFRGTEAFF

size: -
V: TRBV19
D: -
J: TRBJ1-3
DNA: TGTGCCAGTACACTCAGGGGATCGGGAAACACCATATATTTT
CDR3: CASTLRGSGNTIYF

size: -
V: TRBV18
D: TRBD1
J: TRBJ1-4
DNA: TGTGCCAGCTCACTACTACAGGGGAGACCGGGAGAAAAACTGTTTTTT
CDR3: CASSLLQGRPGEKLFF